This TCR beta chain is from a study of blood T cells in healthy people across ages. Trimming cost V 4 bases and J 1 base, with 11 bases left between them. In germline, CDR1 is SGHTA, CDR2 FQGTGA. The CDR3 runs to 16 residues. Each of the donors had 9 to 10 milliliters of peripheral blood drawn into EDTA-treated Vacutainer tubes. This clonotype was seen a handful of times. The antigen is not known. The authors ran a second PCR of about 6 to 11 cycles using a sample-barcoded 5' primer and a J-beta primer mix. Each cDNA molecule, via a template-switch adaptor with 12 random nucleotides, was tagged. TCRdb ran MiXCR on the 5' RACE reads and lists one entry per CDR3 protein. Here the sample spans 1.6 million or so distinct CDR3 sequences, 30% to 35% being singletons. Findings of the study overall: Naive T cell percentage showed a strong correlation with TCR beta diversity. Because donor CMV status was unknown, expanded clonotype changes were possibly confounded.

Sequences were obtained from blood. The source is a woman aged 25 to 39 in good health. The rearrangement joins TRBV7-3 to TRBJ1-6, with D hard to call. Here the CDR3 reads CASSSTGFSYNSPLHF. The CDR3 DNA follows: TGTGCCAGCAGCTCAACGGGTTTTTCCTATAATTCACCCCTCCACTTT. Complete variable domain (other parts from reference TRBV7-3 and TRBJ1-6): GAGVSQTPSNKVTEKGKYVELRCDPISGHTALYWYRQSLGQGPEFLIYFQGTGAADDSGLPNDRFFAVRPEGSVSTLKIQRTERGDSAVYLCASSSTGFSYNSPLHFGNGTRLTVT.